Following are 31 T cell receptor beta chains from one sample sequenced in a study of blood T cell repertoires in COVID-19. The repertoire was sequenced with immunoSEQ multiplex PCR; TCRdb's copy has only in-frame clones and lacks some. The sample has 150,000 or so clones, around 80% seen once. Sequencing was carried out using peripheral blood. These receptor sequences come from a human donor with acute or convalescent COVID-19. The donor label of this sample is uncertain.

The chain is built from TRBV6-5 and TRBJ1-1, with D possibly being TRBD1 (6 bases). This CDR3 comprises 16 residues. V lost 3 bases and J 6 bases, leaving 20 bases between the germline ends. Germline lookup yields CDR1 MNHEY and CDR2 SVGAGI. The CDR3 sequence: CASSYTPGQRRSEAFF. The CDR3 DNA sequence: TGTGCCAGCAGTTATACTCCCGGACAGCGGCGATCTGAAGCTTTCTTT.

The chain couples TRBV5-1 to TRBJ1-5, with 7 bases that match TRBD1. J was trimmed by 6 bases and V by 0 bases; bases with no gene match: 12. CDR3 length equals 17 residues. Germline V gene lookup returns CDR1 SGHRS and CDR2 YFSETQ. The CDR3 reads CASSLGDRSRRPQPQHF. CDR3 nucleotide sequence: TGCGCCAGCAGCTTGGGGGACAGATCTCGGCGGCCTCAGCCCCAGCATTTT.

CDR3 in amino acids: CASSRTGQGSNEKLFF. The CDR3 DNA reads as TGCGCCAGCAGCCGGACGGGACAGGGGTCTAATGAAAAACTGTTTTTT. The chain has TRBV5-1 and TRBJ1-4; TRBD1 matches at 10 bases. Germline V gives CDR1 SGHRS, CDR2 YFSETQ. V shed 4 bases, J shed 3 bases, and the junction held 6 bases outside the gene matches. The CDR3 loop spans 16 amino acids.

Here the CDR3 reads CASRRDRTPYEAFF. CDR3 nucleotides: TGTGCCAGCAGACGGGACAGGACACCCTATGAAGCTTTCTTT. This chain links TRBV6-5 with TRBJ1-1; 8 bases are a match to TRBD1. V dropped 6 bases and J dropped 7; count of bases not matched to a gene: 10. CDR3 size: 14 residues. From germline, CDR1 is MNHEY and CDR2 SVGAGI.

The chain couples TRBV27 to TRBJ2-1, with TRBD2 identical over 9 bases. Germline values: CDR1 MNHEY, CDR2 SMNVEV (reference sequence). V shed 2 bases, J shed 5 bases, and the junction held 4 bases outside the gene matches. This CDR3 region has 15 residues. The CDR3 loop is CASSLGLASHNEQFF. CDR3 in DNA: TGTGCCAGCAGTTTAGGACTAGCGAGTCACAATGAGCAGTTCTTC.

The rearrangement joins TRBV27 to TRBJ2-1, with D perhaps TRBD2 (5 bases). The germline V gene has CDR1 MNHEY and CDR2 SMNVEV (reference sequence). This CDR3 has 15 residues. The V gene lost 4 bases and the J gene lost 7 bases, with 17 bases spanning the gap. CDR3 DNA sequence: TGTGCCAGCAGTTCCCGGGGATTCTCTCGGAATGAGCAGTTCTTC. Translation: CASSSRGFSRNEQFF.

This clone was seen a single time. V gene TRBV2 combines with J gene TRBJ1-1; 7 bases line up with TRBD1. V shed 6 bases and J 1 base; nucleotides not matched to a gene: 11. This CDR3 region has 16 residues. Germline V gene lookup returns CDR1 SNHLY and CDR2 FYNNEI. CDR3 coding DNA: TGTGCCAGCAGGGGACAGCCAACCACCTCGAACACTGAAGCTTTCTTT. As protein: CASRGQPTTSNTEAFF.

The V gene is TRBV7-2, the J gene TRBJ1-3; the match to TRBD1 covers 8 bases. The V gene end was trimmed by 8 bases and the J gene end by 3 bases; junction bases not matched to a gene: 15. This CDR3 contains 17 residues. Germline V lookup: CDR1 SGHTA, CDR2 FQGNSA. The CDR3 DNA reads TGTGCCAGCGTCCAGGGGGCAGGGGGAATTTTTGGAAACACCATATATTTT. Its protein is CASVQGAGGIFGNTIYF. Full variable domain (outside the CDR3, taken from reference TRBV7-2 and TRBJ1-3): GAGVSQSPSNKVTEKGKDVELRCDPISGHTALYWYRQSLGQGLEFLIYFQGNSAPDKSGLPSDRFSAERTGGSVSTLTIQRTQQEDSAVYLCASVQGAGGIFGNTIYFGEGSWLTVV.

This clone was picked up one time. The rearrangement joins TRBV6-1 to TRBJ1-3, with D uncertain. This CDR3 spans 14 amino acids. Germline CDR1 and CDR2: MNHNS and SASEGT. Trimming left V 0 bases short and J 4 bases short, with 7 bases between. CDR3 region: CASSEASIGNTIYF. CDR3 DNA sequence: TGTGCCAGCAGTGAAGCCTCTATCGGAAACACCATATATTTT.

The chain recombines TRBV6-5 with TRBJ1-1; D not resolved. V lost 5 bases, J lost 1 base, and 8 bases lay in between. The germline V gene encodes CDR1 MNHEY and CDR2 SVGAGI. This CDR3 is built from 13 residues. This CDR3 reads CASSRRQNTEAFF. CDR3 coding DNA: TGTGCCAGCAGTCGGCGGCAGAACACTGAAGCTTTCTTT.

The CDR3 nucleotides are TGTGCCAGTAGTATCCTTGGACAGGGAGCTAACTATGGCTACACCTTC. It codes for CASSILGQGANYGYTF. The V call is TRBV19, the J call TRBJ1-2; TRBD1 aligns across 8 bases. This CDR3 spans 16 amino acids. V was pared by 3 bases and J by 0 bases, with 6 bases of the junction left unmatched. Germline V gene lookup returns CDR1 LNHDA and CDR2 SQIVND (reference sequence).

For the CDR3, the DNA is TGTGCCACCAGTGATTTACGGGACACCTACAACACTGAAGCTTTCTTT. Translation gives CATSDLRDTYNTEAFF. The V gene is TRBV24-1, the J gene TRBJ1-1; possibly TRBD1 for D (6 bases). This CDR3 is 16 amino acids long. Germline-derived CDR1 and CDR2 are KGHDR and SFDVKD. Trimming took off 1 base at V and 2 bases at J, with 13 bases between the two ends.

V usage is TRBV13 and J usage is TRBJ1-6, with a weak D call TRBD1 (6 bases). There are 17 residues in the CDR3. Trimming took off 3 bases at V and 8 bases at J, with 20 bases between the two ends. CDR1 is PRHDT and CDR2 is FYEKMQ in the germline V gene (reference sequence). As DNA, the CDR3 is TGTGCCAGCAGCTTCACCTACGGGGGGGGGCTTGATTCACCCCTCCACTTT. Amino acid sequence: CASSFTYGGGLDSPLHF.

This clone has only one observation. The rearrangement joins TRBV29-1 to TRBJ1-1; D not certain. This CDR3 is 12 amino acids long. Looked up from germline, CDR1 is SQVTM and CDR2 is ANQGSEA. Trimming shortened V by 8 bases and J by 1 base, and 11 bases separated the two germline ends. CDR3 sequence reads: CSLAQRNTEAFF. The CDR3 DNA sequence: TGCAGCCTCGCGCAACGGAACACTGAAGCTTTCTTT.

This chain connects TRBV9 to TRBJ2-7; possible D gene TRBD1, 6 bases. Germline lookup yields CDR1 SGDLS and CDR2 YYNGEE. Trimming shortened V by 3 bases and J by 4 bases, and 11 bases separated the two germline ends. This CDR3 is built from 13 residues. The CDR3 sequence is CASSGQQGYEQYF. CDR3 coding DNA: TGTGCCAGCAGCGGCCAACAGGGATACGAGCAGTACTTC. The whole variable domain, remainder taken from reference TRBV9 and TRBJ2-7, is DSGVTQTPKHLITATGQRVTLRCSPRSGDLSVYWYQQSLDQGLQFLIQYYNGEERAKGNILERFSAQQFPDLHSELNLSSLELGDSALYFCASSGQQGYEQYFGPGTRLTVT.

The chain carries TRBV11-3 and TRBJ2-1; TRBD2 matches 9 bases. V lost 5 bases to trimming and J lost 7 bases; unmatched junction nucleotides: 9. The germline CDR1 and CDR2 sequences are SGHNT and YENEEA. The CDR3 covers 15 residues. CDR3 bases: TGTGCCAGCAGCCCGCCGGGACTAGCTAAAAATGAGCAGTTCTTC. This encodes CASSPPGLAKNEQFF. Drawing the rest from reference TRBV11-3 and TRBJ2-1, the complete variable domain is EAGVVQSPRYKIIEKKQPVAFWCNPISGHNTLYWYLQNLGQGPELLIRYENEEAVDDSQLPKDRFSAERLKGVDSTLKIQPAELGDSAVYLCASSPPGLAKNEQFFGPGTRLTVL.

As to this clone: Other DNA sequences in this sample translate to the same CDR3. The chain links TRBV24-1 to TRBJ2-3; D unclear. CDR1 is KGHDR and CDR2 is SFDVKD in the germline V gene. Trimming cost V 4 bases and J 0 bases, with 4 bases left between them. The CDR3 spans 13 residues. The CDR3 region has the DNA TGTGCCACCAGTGAAGCTAGCACAGATACGCAGTATTTT. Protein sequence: CATSEASTDTQYF.

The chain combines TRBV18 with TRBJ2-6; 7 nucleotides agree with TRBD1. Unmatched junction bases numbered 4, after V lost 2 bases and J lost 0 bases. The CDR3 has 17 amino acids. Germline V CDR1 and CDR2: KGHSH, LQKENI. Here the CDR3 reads CASSPVAGGSGANVLTF. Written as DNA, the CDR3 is TGTGCCAGCTCACCAGTGGCAGGGGGCTCTGGGGCCAACGTCCTGACTTTC.

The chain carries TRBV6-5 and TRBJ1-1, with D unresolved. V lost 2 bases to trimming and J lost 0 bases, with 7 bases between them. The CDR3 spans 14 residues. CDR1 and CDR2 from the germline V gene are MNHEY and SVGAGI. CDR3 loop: CASSYGQVNTEAFF. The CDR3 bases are TGTGCCAGCAGTTACGGTCAGGTGAACACTGAAGCTTTCTTT.

The CDR3 nucleotides are TGTGCCAGCAACGTCCCCGGGTCCGAAACGCAGTATTTT. This codes for CASNVPGSETQYF. The chain is built from TRBV6-5 and TRBJ2-3; no clear D gene. The V and J ends lost 7 bases and 9 bases respectively, with 17 bases between them. Germline V gives CDR1 MNHEY, CDR2 SVGAGI. The CDR3 totals 13 residues.

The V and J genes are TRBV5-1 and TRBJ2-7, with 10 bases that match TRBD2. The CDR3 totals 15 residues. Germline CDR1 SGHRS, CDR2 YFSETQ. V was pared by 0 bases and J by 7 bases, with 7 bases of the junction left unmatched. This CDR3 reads CASSLGSGGTGEQYF. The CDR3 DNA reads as TGCGCCAGCAGCTTGGGTAGCGGGGGGACTGGGGAGCAGTACTTC.

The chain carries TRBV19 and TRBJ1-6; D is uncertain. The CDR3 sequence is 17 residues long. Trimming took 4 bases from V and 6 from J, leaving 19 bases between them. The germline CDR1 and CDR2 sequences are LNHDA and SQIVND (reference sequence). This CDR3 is CASSTGWALGSNSPLHF. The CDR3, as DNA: TGTGCCAGTAGTACGGGATGGGCTTTGGGGTCTAATTCACCCCTCCACTTT.

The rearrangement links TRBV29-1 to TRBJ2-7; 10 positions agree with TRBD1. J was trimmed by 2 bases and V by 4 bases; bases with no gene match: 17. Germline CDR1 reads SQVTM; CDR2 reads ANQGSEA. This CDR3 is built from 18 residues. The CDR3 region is CSVARSVSGTGDPYEQYF. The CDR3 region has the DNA TGCAGCGTTGCAAGGTCGGTATCCGGGACAGGGGATCCCTACGAGCAGTACTTC.

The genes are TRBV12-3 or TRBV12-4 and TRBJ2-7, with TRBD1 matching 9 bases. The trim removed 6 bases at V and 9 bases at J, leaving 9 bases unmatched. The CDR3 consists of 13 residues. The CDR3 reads CASRRQGEGGQYF. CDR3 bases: TGTGCCAGCAGAAGACAGGGGGAGGGAGGGCAGTACTTC.

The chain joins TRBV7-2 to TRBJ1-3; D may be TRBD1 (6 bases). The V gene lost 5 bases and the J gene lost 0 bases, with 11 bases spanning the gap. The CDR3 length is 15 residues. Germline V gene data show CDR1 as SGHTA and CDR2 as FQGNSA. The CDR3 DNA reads TGTGCCAGCAGCCTGGGACAACTCTCTGGAAACACCATATATTTT. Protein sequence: CASSLGQLSGNTIYF. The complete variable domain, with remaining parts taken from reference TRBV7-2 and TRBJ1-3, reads GAGVSQSPSNKVTEKGKDVELRCDPISGHTALYWYRQSLGQGLEFLIYFQGNSAPDKSGLPSDRFSAERTGGSVSTLTIQRTQQEDSAVYLCASSLGQLSGNTIYFGEGSWLTVV.

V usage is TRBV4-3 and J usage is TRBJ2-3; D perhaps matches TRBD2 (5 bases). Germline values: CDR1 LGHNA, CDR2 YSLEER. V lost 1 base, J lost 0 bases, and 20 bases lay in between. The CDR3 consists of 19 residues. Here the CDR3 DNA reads TGCGCCAGCAGCCAAGGGCCAAAAATGATCGGACTGAGCACAGATACGCAGTATTTT. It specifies CASSQGPKMIGLSTDTQYF.

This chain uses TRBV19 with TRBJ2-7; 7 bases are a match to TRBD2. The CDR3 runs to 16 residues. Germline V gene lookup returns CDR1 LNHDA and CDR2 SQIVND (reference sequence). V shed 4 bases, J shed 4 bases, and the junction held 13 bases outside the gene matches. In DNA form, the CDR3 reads TGTGCCAGTAGTAGCCGGGACCTGGGGAGGGCTTACGAGCAGTACTTC. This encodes CASSSRDLGRAYEQYF.

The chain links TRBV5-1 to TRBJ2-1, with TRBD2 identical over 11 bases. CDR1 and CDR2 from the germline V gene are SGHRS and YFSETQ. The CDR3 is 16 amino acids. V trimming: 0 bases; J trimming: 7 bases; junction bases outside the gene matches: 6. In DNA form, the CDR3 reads TGCGCCAGCAGCTTGGAGGTAGCGGGGGGGTATAATGAGCAGTTCTTC. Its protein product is CASSLEVAGGYNEQFF.

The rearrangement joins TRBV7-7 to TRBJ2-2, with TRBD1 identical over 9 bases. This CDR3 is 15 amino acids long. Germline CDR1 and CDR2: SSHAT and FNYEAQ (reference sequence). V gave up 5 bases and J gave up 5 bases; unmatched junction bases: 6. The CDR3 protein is CASSPGTGSTGELFF. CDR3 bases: TGTGCCAGCAGCCCCGGGACAGGGTCTACCGGGGAGCTGTTTTTT. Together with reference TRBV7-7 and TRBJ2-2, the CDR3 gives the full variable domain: GAGVSQSPRYKVTKRGQDVTLRCDPISSHATLYWYQQALGQGPEFLTYFNYEAQPDKSGLPSDRFSAERPEGSISTLTIQRTEQRDSAMYRCASSPGTGSTGELFFGEGSRLTVL.

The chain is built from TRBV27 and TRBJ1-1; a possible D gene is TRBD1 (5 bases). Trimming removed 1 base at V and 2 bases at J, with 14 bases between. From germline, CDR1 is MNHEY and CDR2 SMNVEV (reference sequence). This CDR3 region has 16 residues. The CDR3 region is CASSLYSPRGNTEAFF. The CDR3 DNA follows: TGTGCCAGCAGTTTATATTCCCCAAGGGGTAACACTGAAGCTTTCTTT.

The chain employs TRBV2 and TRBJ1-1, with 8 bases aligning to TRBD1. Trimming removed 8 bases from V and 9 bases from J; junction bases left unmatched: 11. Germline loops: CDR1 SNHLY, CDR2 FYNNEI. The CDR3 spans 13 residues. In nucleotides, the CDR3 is TGTGCCAGCGCTGGACAGGGAAGTAGCAAAGCTTTCTTT. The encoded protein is CASAGQGSSKAFF.